The sequence of this T cell receptor beta chain was determined in a study of blood T cells in healthy people across ages. This clonotype appeared once. What it binds is unknown. This CDR3 has 12 amino acids. CDR1 and CDR2 (germline): SQVTM, ANQGSEA. Next came a second PCR, run for about 6 to 11 cycles, which used a sample-barcoded 5' primer along with a J-beta primer mix. TCRdb independently ran MiXCR on the 5' RACE reads; one entry per CDR3 protein. The repertoire holds fewer than 900,000 distinct CDR3 sequences, about 36% seen once, with 10% to 15% in the top ten. Study conclusions and caveats: Higher naive T cell percentage went strongly together with higher TCR beta diversity. Because donor CMV status was unknown, expanded clonotype changes were possibly confounded.

Sequencing was done on a sample of blood. The clonotype originates from a man between 18 and 29 years old in good health. The rearrangement uses TRBV29-1 and TRBJ2-7; D uncertain. The J call may be mistaken, given a closer DNA end match to TRBJ2-5. CDR3 sequence (DNA): TGCAGCGTTGTGCTGGCTTCAGAGACCCAGTACTTC. Its protein is CSVVLASETQYF.